The T cell receptor (beta chain) under discussion was sequenced for a study of cytomegalovirus exposure and HLA in healthy donors. Germline V gene data show CDR1 as MNHEY and CDR2 as SVGAGI. The V segment lost 2 bases and the J segment 2 bases; nucleotides outside the gene matches: 9. CDR3 size: 16 residues. This clone was found a few times. Its antigen is as yet unknown. Amplification used 60 Vbeta primers and 13 Jbeta primers. Data came from immunoSEQ multiplex PCR; TCRdb stores just in-frame clones and leaves some out. The table lists 130,000 or so clones, approximately 69% of them singletons. Broader study findings: Analyses of presence and absence presupposed an approximately uniform sequencing depth across donors.

The sequenced sample consisted of PBMCs. The chain has TRBV6-5 and TRBJ2-7; TRBD2 aligns across 7 bases. This clonotype was sampled from a man in his forties in good health and CMV-seropositive. The CDR3 spells CASSYRLLAATYEQYF. The CDR3 bases are TGTGCCAGCAGTTACCGCCTCCTAGCGGCTACCTACGAGCAGTACTTC.